What follows are 32 T cell receptor beta chains derived from one specimen sequenced in a study of shared clonotypes between healthy human individuals. Repertoires were generated with immunoSEQ multiplex PCR, while TCRdb's copy carries only in-frame clones and drops some. Among 660,000 or so clones, around 96% were seen once, and the ten largest hold 0.095% to 0.13%. CD45RO-negative, CCR7-positively selected cells formed the naive CD8 fraction, excluding terminally differentiated effector memory CD45RA+ cells. The sample was naive CD8+ T cells sorted from blood. The receptor source for this set is a woman aged 25 to 39 in good health.

J is TRBJ2-1 and V is TRBV6-1, with a weak D call TRBD2 (6 bases). V was trimmed by 9 bases and J by 8 bases, leaving 17 bases between them. CDR1 and CDR2 (germline): MNHNS, SASEGT. CDR3 size: 13 residues. The CDR3 region has the DNA TGTGCCAGTGCGGGAAATTTTGACGATGAGCAGTTCTTC. Protein: CASAGNFDDEQFF.

This chain connects TRBV28 to TRBJ2-1; 12 bases line up with TRBD2. Germline CDR1 MDHEN, CDR2 SYDVKM. After removal of 5 bases from V and 7 bases from J, the junction contained 6 bases not matched to a gene. The CDR3 covers 15 residues. The CDR3 protein is CASSARLAGVNEQFF. As DNA, the CDR3 is TGTGCCAGCAGTGCCCGACTAGCGGGAGTAAATGAGCAGTTCTTC.

The chain carries TRBV28 and TRBJ2-2, with D hard to call. CDR3 length equals 14 residues. In germline, CDR1 is MDHEN, CDR2 SYDVKM. V was pared by 2 bases and J by 4 bases, with 8 bases between. CDR3 sequence: CASSLSQLTGELFF. CDR3 DNA: TGTGCCAGCAGTTTAAGTCAGCTCACCGGGGAGCTGTTTTTT.

The V call is TRBV5-6, the J call TRBJ2-7, with 11 bases aligning to TRBD2. V was pared by 2 bases and J by 1 base, with 8 bases of the junction left unmatched. Germline CDR1 is SGHDT and CDR2 is YYEEEE. CDR3 length equals 17 residues. The CDR3, as DNA: TGTGCCAGCAGCTTTACACTAGCGGGGGCTTCTTCCTACGAGCAGTACTTC. Amino acids: CASSFTLAGASSYEQYF.

This clone was observed a single time. The gene calls are TRBV5-4 and TRBJ2-1; 8 bases are shared with TRBD2. Per the germline V gene, CDR1 is SGHNT and CDR2 is YYREEE (reference sequence). The CDR3 contains 15 residues. V lost 4 bases to trimming and J lost 9 bases; unmatched junction nucleotides: 12. The CDR3 sequence: CASSTTGAGGGEQFF. Here the CDR3 DNA reads TGTGCCAGCAGCACGACGGGAGCCGGGGGGGGTGAGCAGTTCTTC.

The chain couples TRBV6-5 to TRBJ2-7; D gene ambiguous. This CDR3 contains 15 residues. The germline gives CDR1 MNHEY, CDR2 SVGAGI. Trimming took 5 bases from V and 3 from J, leaving 17 bases between them. CDR3 protein: CASSGPGSAHYEQYF. CDR3 DNA sequence: TGTGCCAGCAGTGGTCCCGGAAGCGCACACTACGAGCAGTACTTC.

The J gene is TRBJ2-1, the V gene TRBV30, with D tentatively TRBD2 (6 bases). This CDR3 comprises 14 residues. Germline CDR1 GTSNPN, CDR2 SVGIG (reference sequence). Trimming removed 2 bases from V and 0 bases from J, with 8 bases in between. Here the CDR3 DNA reads TGTGCCTGGAGTACGGGACTCTCCTACAATGAGCAGTTCTTC. Its protein is CAWSTGLSYNEQFF.

The V and J genes are TRBV4-2 and TRBJ2-2, with 9 bases identical to TRBD2. CDR1 is LGHNA, CDR2 YNFKEQ, per germline. The CDR3 sequence is 16 residues long. After removal of 0 bases from V and 7 bases from J, the junction contained 6 bases not matched to a gene. The CDR3 here is CASSQEASGMYGELFF. The DNA of the CDR3 is TGTGCCAGCAGCCAAGAGGCTAGCGGGATGTACGGGGAGCTGTTTTTT.

V usage is TRBV4-1 and J usage is TRBJ1-2; 8 positions agree with TRBD1. This CDR3 has 16 amino acids. V trimming: 0 bases; J trimming: 3 bases; junction bases outside the gene matches: 6. CDR1 is MGHRA and CDR2 is YSYEKL in the germline V gene. CDR3 sequence: CASSQDVTGAYYGYTF. The CDR3 DNA is TGCGCCAGCAGCCAAGATGTGACAGGGGCCTACTATGGCTACACCTTC.

Here the CDR3 DNA reads TGTGCCAGCAGCCCCGAGGTAGCGGGAGCCCAATACAATGAGCAGTTCTTC. Its protein product is CASSPEVAGAQYNEQFF. The chain couples TRBV13 to TRBJ2-1, with TRBD2 matching over 9 bases. Germline CDR1 reads PRHDT; CDR2 reads FYEKMQ (reference sequence). This CDR3 is 17 amino acids long. V lost 5 bases, J lost 4 bases, and 12 bases stayed unmatched.

The chain has TRBV19 and TRBJ1-1; a possible D gene is TRBD1 (5 bases). The CDR3 runs to 13 residues. Trimming cost V 7 bases and J 3 bases, with 12 bases left between them. Germline V gene sequence: CDR1 LNHDA, CDR2 SQIVND (reference sequence). The CDR3 is CASNWGMYTEAFF. The CDR3 DNA is TGTGCCAGTAACTGGGGGATGTACACTGAAGCTTTCTTT.

The chain carries TRBV19 and TRBJ2-2, with a possible D match to TRBD1 (7 bases). This CDR3 comprises 14 residues. Per the germline V gene, CDR1 is LNHDA and CDR2 is SQIVND (reference sequence). V dropped 8 bases and J dropped 0 bases, with 10 bases sitting between them. This chain's CDR3 is CASGGTANTGELFF. In DNA form, the CDR3 reads TGTGCCAGTGGAGGGACAGCGAACACCGGGGAGCTGTTTTTT. The full variable domain, in which reference TRBV19 and TRBJ2-2 provide the parts outside the CDR3, is DGGITQSPKYLFRKEGQNVTLSCEQNLNHDAMYWYRQDPGQGLRLIYYSQIVNDFQKGDIAEGYSVSREKKESFPLTVTSAQKNPTAFYLCASGGTANTGELFFGEGSRLTVL.

The chain links TRBV7-6 to TRBJ2-3, with D unclear. CDR3 length: 14 amino acids. Per germline, CDR1 SGHVS and CDR2 FNYEAQ. Trimming stripped 1 base from V and 0 bases from J, with 5 bases between. CDR3 nucleotide sequence: TGTGCCAGCAGCTTAGTAGCTAGCACAGATACGCAGTATTTT. Amino acids: CASSLVASTDTQYF.

The chain joins TRBV19 to TRBJ2-7; TRBD1 matches at 9 bases. CDR1 and CDR2 from the germline V gene are LNHDA and SQIVND (reference sequence). The CDR3 is 14 residues long. V shed 6 bases and J 3 bases; nucleotides not matched to a gene: 6. The CDR3 DNA reads TGTGCCAGTAGGACGGGACAGGGCAACTACGAGCAGTACTTC. Protein: CASRTGQGNYEQYF. The full variable domain, with the rest looked up from reference TRBV19 and TRBJ2-7, is DGGITQSPKYLFRKEGQNVTLSCEQNLNHDAMYWYRQDPGQGLRLIYYSQIVNDFQKGDIAEGYSVSREKKESFPLTVTSAQKNPTAFYLCASRTGQGNYEQYFGPGTRLTVT.

This chain uses TRBV27 with TRBJ2-7; a weak D match, TRBD2 (5 bases). This CDR3 region has 13 residues. Germline V gene lookup returns CDR1 MNHEY and CDR2 SMNVEV (reference sequence). The V and J ends lost 5 bases and 3 bases respectively, with 11 bases between them. As DNA, the CDR3 is TGTGCCAGCAGTAACGGACTCGGCTACGAGCAGTACTTC. Translated, it gives CASSNGLGYEQYF.

The chain combines TRBV27 with TRBJ2-7; 10 nucleotides match TRBD2. The ends lost 1 base at V and 0 bases at J; junction bases unmatched: 6. CDR3 length: 17 amino acids. Germline-derived CDR1 and CDR2 are MNHEY and SMNVEV (reference sequence). The CDR3 coding sequence is TGTGCCAGCAGTTTATTGCCCGGGACTAGCGACTCCTACGAGCAGTACTTC. Amino acid sequence: CASSLLPGTSDSYEQYF.

The sample holds a few counts of this clone. This chain uses TRBV2 with TRBJ2-1; 7 bases agree with TRBD2. V shed 5 bases, J shed 8 bases, and the junction held 9 bases outside the gene matches. The CDR3 runs 14 residues. CDR1 and CDR2 (germline): SNHLY, FYNNEI. CDR3 bases: TGTGCCAGCAGTTTCCCGGGGGGTTTGGATGAGCAGTTCTTC. Amino acid sequence: CASSFPGGLDEQFF.

The chain links TRBV5-6 to TRBJ2-7; D is uncertain. This CDR3 is 11 amino acids long. The V gene's germline CDR1 is SGHDT and CDR2 YYEEEE. V lost 3 bases and J lost 3, with 4 bases in between. CDR3 bases: TGTGCCAGCAGCTCCAACTACGAGCAGTACTTC. Its protein product is CASSSNYEQYF.

V gene TRBV4-1 combines with J gene TRBJ2-1; unclear D gene. This CDR3 contains 12 residues. Germline CDR1 MGHRA, CDR2 YSYEKL. Trimming shortened V by 2 bases and J by 9 bases, and 8 bases separated the two germline ends. The CDR3 bases are TGCGCCAGCAGCCAACTGTCGGGTGAGCAGTTCTTC. It is translated as CASSQLSGEQFF.

This chain links TRBV14 with TRBJ2-5; no definite D call. Between the trimmed V and J ends, which lost 5 bases and 2 bases, there was a span of 12 bases. The CDR3 has 14 amino acids. Germline values: CDR1 SGHDN, CDR2 FVKESK. This CDR3 reads CASSKGRLQETQYF. CDR3 coding DNA: TGTGCCAGCAGCAAAGGACGGTTGCAAGAGACCCAGTACTTC. Variable domain in full (rest from reference TRBV14 and TRBJ2-5): EAGVTQFPSHSVIEKGQTVTLRCDPISGHDNLYWYRRVMGKEIKFLLHFVKESKQDESGMPNNRFLAERTGGTYSTLKVQPAELEDSGVYFCASSKGRLQETQYFGPGTRLLVL.

The gene calls are TRBV10-1 and TRBJ2-2, with D perhaps TRBD2 (6 bases). In germline, CDR1 is WNHNN, CDR2 SYGVQD (reference sequence). Trimming took off 0 bases at V and 2 bases at J, with 16 bases between the two ends. The CDR3 spans 18 residues. The CDR3 DNA is TGCGCCAGCAGTGAGTCTCACAGGACGGGAGTTAACACCGGGGAGCTGTTTTTT. Its protein is CASSESHRTGVNTGELFF.

This chain connects TRBV5-1 to TRBJ1-2, with TRBD1 as a possible D gene (6 bases). This CDR3 is 14 amino acids long. Germline V CDR1 and CDR2: SGHRS, YFSETQ. V lost 1 base and J 6 bases, leaving 13 bases between the germline ends. The DNA for the CDR3 is TGCGCCAGCAGCTTGTCTGGGGGCGGGGATGGCTACACCTTC. Its protein is CASSLSGGGDGYTF.

The J gene is TRBJ1-2, the V gene TRBV28; weak D call: TRBD1 (5 bases). This CDR3 region has 16 residues. V was shortened by 2 bases and J by 4 bases, with 17 bases between the two germline ends. Germline V gene lookup returns CDR1 MDHEN and CDR2 SYDVKM. Here the CDR3 reads CASSLRLQGESYGYTF. DNA for the CDR3: TGTGCCAGCAGTTTAAGGCTTCAGGGTGAATCCTATGGCTACACCTTC.

As concerns this clone: Other DNA sequences in the same sample also yield this CDR3. V gene TRBV27 combines with J gene TRBJ1-1; maybe TRBD1 (6 bases). The V gene's germline CDR1 is MNHEY and CDR2 SMNVEV (reference sequence). This CDR3 spans 14 amino acids. V lost 2 bases and J lost 1, with 8 bases in between. As DNA, the CDR3 is TGTGCCAGCAGTTTAAGGACAGCGAACACTGAAGCTTTCTTT. Encoded protein: CASSLRTANTEAFF.

This rearrangement joins TRBV29-1 to TRBJ2-3; possible D gene TRBD1, 5 bases. The V end was cut by 1 base, the J end by 2 bases, with 10 bases between. The CDR3 spans 14 residues. The germline V gene has CDR1 SQVTM and CDR2 ANQGSEA. The DNA for the CDR3 is TGCAGCGTTGAAGGAGACAGAGTCACAGATACGCAGTATTTT. Amino acid sequence: CSVEGDRVTDTQYF.

The table lists this clone with a count of one. The V call is TRBV27, the J call TRBJ1-1, with TRBD1 matching over 12 bases. The CDR3 extends over 13 amino acids. The germline V gene has CDR1 MNHEY and CDR2 SMNVEV (reference sequence). V gave up 6 bases and J gave up 6 bases; unmatched junction bases: 2. The CDR3 reads CASRGQGAPEAFF. CDR3 DNA: TGTGCCAGCAGGGGACAGGGGGCCCCTGAAGCTTTCTTT.

The chain combines TRBV28 with TRBJ2-1; no firm D call. Trimming removed 1 base from V and 9 bases from J, with 10 bases in between. The CDR3 has 13 residues. Germline CDR1 and CDR2: MDHEN and SYDVKM. CDR3 in DNA: TGTGCCAGCAGTTTATTGTTCCCATGTGAGCAGTTCTTC. Amino acids: CASSLLFPCEQFF.

The gene calls are TRBV6-5 and TRBJ1-1; no clear D. V lost 2 bases, J lost 5 bases, and 18 bases lay in between. Germline-derived CDR1 and CDR2 are MNHEY and SVGAGI. CDR3 size: 16 residues. DNA for the CDR3: TGTGCCAGCAGTTACACGCCCGCGCAGCGTCTGACTGAAGCTTTCTTT. It translates to CASSYTPAQRLTEAFF.

The CDR3 DNA sequence: TGTGCCTGGAGGGAGACTAGCGGGAGGGGGGATTGGTACAATGAGCAGTTCTTC. The encoded protein is CAWRETSGRGDWYNEQFF. The chain has TRBV30 and TRBJ2-1; 14 bases map to TRBD2. Germline V gene sequence: CDR1 GTSNPN, CDR2 SVGIG (reference sequence). This CDR3 region has 18 residues. J was trimmed by 4 bases and V by 3 bases; bases with no gene match: 11.

The genes are TRBV27 and TRBJ1-4; 7 nucleotides line up with TRBD1. After removal of 9 bases from V and 6 bases from J, the junction contained 7 bases not matched to a gene. The CDR3 sequence is 13 residues long. Germline values: CDR1 MNHEY, CDR2 SMNVEV (reference sequence). The CDR3 bases are TGTGCCAGTCGACAGGGACTCGATGAAAAACTGTTTTTT. It encodes CASRQGLDEKLFF.

The rearrangement uses TRBV7-9 and TRBJ2-1, with no clear D. Germline V gene data show CDR1 as SEHNR and CDR2 as FQNEAQ (reference sequence). Trimming removed 1 base from V and 8 bases from J, with 6 bases in between. The CDR3 has 12 amino acids. In DNA, the CDR3 is TGTGCCAGCAGCTTAGTAGTACATGAGCAGTTCTTC. Protein sequence: CASSLVVHEQFF. Filled out from reference TRBV7-9 and TRBJ2-1, the complete variable domain reads DTGVSQNPRHKITKRGQNVTFRCDPISEHNRLYWYRQTLGQGPEFLTYFQNEAQLEKSRLLSDRFSAERPKGSFSTLEIQRTEQGDSAMYLCASSLVVHEQFFGPGTRLTVL.

Details on this clone: Mismatch with germline at one junction end may stem from a read error. This sample also contains other DNA sequences that code for the same CDR3. This chain joins TRBV28 and TRBJ1-1; D unresolved. The germline V gene encodes CDR1 MDHEN and CDR2 SYDVKM. The CDR3 is made up of 13 amino acids. The CDR3 sequence is CASSFALNTEAFF. The CDR3 nucleotides read TGTGCCAGCAGTTTTGCCCTTAACACTGAAGCCTTCTTT.